The rows below give T cell receptor beta chains drawn from one sample of a study of T-cell reconstitution after alpha-beta-depleted transplantation in children. TCRdb passed the PCR reads through MiXCR, listing each CDR3 protein once. The table includes over 300,000 distinct CDR3 sequences, about a tenth detected once. The input for sequencing was PBMCs from the stem cell graft donor, taken from the stem cell graft. The receptors derive from a human donor who donated a stem cell graft to a child with acute lymphoblastic leukemia. CDR3s leave out the opening cysteine and the closing phenylalanine or tryptophan.

TRBJ1-2	TRBV5-1	ASSWGPGGYT
TRBJ2-7	TRBV3-1	ASSPGQEFYEQY
TRBJ2-2	TRBV6-5	ASTGSSGNTGELF
TRBJ1-1	TRBV30	AWRHRGGLTEAF
TRBJ2-7	TRBV20-1	SARGLYGTSYEQY
TRBJ2-1	TRBV20-1	SAKSSYTEQF
TRBJ1-1	TRBV18	ASSPPGQSMNTEAF
TRBJ2-5	TRBV5-1	ASSPRIAGAGETQY
TRBJ2-3	TRBV7-2	ASSSHETDTQY
TRBJ2-5	TRBV20-1	SARGPGGTWEETQY
TRBJ1-3	TRBV7-9	ASSLRGDGNTIY
TRBJ2-7	TRBV20-1	SARRGGSDEQY
TRBJ1-5	TRBV15	ATSRDQGGNQPQH
TRBJ1-1	TRBV9	ASSPGTGQIKRNTEAF
TRBJ2-7	TRBV7-9	ASSKASGSAEQY
TRBJ2-3	TRBV12-3/TRBV12-4	ASSFPRGQNTQY
TRBJ2-3	TRBV5-1	ASSLEGTSTDTQY
TRBJ2-1	TRBV5-1	ASSLAVLSSYNEQF
TRBJ2-2	TRBV4-1	ASSQVNSRTRTGELF
TRBJ2-1	TRBV5-1	ASSLAGSRKGNEQF
TRBJ2-3	TRBV10-3	AIRLDRGGGDTQY
TRBJ2-1	TRBV7-3	ASSNPHEGHIYNEQF
TRBJ2-1	TRBV28	ASSLSFSGRGYNEQF
TRBJ2-1	TRBV5-1	ASSLEGVEEQF
TRBJ2-7	TRBV5-1	ASSTAGGYEQY
TRBJ2-3	TRBV20-1	SARVYGTSGTDTQY
TRBJ1-3	TRBV6-5	ASRTSGNTIY
TRBJ2-7	TRBV12-3/TRBV12-4	ASSPRTGSYEQY
TRBJ2-1	TRBV6-5	ASSSEGQGLTSYNEQF
TRBJ2-1	TRBV5-1	ASSLERGNYNEQF
TRBJ2-1	TRBV5-5	ASSFDRGLYSYNEQF
TRBJ1-5	TRBV20-1	SARAPGQGYRNQPQH
TRBJ2-1	TRBV12-5	ASSRGPPYNEQF
TRBJ2-7	TRBV18	ASSPPAGPSYEQY
TRBJ2-7	TRBV11-2	ASSLDGTSYEQY
TRBJ1-2	TRBV5-1	ASSSGQGDNYGYT
TRBJ2-2	TRBV3-1	ASSQGQRTGELF
TRBJ2-1	TRBV20-1	SARPSLWPF
TRBJ1-1	TRBV12-3/TRBV12-4	ASRGRGTLILGTEAF
TRBJ2-7	TRBV7-2	ASSPALVTGSSYEQY
TRBJ2-3	TRBV29-1	SARGLGTDTQY
TRBJ1-5	TRBV9	ASSVAGGNQPQH
TRBJ2-1	TRBV7-2	ASTGRPYNEQF
TRBJ2-5	TRBV7-8	ASSIGQQETQY
TRBJ2-5	TRBV7-2	ASSLDGGLAEETQY